This T cell receptor beta chain comes out of a study of cytomegalovirus exposure and HLA in healthy donors. As for the study in general: Genotyping of about 400 donors showed that 80% to 90% belonged to the Caucasian-associated ancestry cluster.

As for this clone: What it binds is unknown.

The CDR3 runs to 14 residues. Germline V gene data show CDR1 as SGHRS and CDR2 as YFSETQ. The V and J ends lost 5 bases and 4 bases respectively, with 15 bases between them. 13 Jbeta primers and 60 Vbeta primers were used for the PCR. The table came from immunoSEQ multiplex PCR; TCRdb's copy has only in-frame clones and leaves some out. The sample contains 150,000 to 200,000 clones, around 83% of which appear only once. Findings and limits, study-wide: For cytomegalovirus status, the classifier reportedly gave diagnoses with high specificity and sensitivity.

The receptor was derived from a man between 45 and 60 years old in good health and CMV-seropositive. The sample consisted of PBMCs. This chain links TRBV5-1 with TRBJ1-1; perhaps TRBD1 as D (5 bases). The CDR3 sequence: CASRAGTGSTEAFF. CDR3 DNA sequence: TGCGCCAGCAGGGCAGGAACAGGAAGCACTGAAGCTTTCTTT.